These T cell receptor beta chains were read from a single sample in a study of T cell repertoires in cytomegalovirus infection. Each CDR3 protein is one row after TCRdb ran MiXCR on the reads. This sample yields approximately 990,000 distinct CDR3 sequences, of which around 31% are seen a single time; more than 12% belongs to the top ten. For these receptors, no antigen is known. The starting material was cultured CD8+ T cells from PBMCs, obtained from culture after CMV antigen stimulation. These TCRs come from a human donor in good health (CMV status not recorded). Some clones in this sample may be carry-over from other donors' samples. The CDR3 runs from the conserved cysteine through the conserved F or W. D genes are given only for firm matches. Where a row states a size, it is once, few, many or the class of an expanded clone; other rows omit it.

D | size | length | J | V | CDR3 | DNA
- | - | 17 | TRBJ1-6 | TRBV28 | CASSYSMSGPVLSVLHF | TGTGCCAGCAGTTATTCCATGTCGGGACCTGTTCTTTCGGTCCTCCACTTT
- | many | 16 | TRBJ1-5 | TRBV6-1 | CASSNRDVYSNQPQHF | TGTGCCAGCAGCAACAGAGACGTCTATAGCAATCAGCCCCAGCATTTT
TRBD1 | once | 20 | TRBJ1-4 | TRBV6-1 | CASSEGHRDRGRRTNEKLFF | TGTGCCAGCAGTGAGGGCCACCGGGACAGGGGGCGTCGAACTAATGAAAAACTGTTTTTT
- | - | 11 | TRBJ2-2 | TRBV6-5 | CASHFGGELFF | TGTGCCAGCCATTTCGGGGGGGAGCTGTTTTTT
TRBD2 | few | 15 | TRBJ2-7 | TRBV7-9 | CASSLNTGLPYEQYF | TGTGCCAGCAGCCTCAACACGGGACTACCCTACGAGCAGTACTTC
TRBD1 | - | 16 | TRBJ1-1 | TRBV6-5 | CASSYSDRGVDTEAFF | TGTGCCAGCAGTTACTCGGACAGGGGGGTGGACACTGAAGCTTTCTTT
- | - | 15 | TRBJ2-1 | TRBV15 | CATSRYLAVEAEQFF | TGTGCCACCAGCAGATACTTAGCGGTCGAGGCTGAGCAGTTCTTC
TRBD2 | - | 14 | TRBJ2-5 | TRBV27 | CASSPTERGGTQYF | TGTGCCAGCAGTCCTACGGAGCGGGGGGGGACCCAGTACTTC
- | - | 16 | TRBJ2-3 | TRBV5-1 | CASSPKTASVADTQYF | TGCGCCAGCAGCCCGAAGACAGCTTCCGTAGCAGATACGCAGTATTTT
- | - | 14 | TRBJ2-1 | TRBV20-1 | CSASPSKAYNEQFF | TGCAGTGCTAGCCCCTCTAAGGCCTACAATGAGCAGTTCTTC
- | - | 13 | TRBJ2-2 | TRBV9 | CARSVALTGELFF | TGTGCCAGAAGCGTAGCCTTAACCGGGGAGCTGTTTTTT
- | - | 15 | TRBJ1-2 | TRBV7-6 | CASSARHVPDYGYTF | TGTGCCAGCTCTGCACGACACGTTCCAGACTATGGCTACACCTTC
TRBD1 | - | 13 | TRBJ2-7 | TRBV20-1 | CSARWDRGYEQYF | TGCAGTGCTAGGTGGGACAGGGGCTACGAGCAGTACTTC
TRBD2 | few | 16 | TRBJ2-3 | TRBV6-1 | CASSGLAGDPTDTQYF | TGTGCCAGCAGTGGACTAGCGGGGGACCCCACAGATACGCAGTATTTT
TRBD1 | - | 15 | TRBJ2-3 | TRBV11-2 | CASSLRGRPTDTQYF | TGTGCCAGCAGCTTAAGGGGGCGCCCGACAGATACGCAGTATTTT
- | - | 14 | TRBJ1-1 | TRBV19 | CASSIAGGGTEAFF | TGTGCCAGTAGTATCGCGGGGGGTGGAACTGAAGCTTTCTTT
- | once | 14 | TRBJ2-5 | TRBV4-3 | CASSQNPSDRTQYF | TGCGCCAGCAGCCAGAACCCTAGCGATCGGACCCAGTACTTC
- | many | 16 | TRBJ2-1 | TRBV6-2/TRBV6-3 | CASSYWFGGTYNEQFF | TGTGCCAGCAGTTACTGGTTTGGGGGAACCTACAATGAGCAGTTCTTC
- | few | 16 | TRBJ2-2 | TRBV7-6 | CASSPLRGVNTGELFF | TGTGCCAGCAGCCCCCTCAGGGGGGTGAACACCGGGGAGCTGTTTTTT
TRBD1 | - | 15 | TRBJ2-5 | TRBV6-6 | CASSALEGAGETQYF | TGTGCCAGCAGTGCCCTAGAGGGGGCGGGAGAGACCCAGTACTTC
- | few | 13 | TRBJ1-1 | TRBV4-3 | CASSHVGNTEAFF | TGCGCCAGCAGCCACGTCGGGAACACTGAAGCTTTCTTT
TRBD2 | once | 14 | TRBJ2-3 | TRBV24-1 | CATSELAATDTQYF | TGTGCCACCAGTGAACTAGCGGCCACAGATACGCAGTATTTT
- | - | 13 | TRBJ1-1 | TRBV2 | CAARAGMNTEAFF | TGTGCCGCACGAGCAGGAATGAACACTGAAGCTTTCTTT
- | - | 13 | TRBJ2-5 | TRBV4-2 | CASSGPPGETQYF | TGTGCCAGCAGCGGGCCTCCGGGGGAGACCCAGTACTTC
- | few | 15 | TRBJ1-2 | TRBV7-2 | CASSLGPSSSYGYTF | TGTGCCAGCAGCTTAGGGCCCAGCAGCTCATATGGCTACACCTTC
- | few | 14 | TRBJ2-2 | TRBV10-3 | CAISERQVHRELFF | TGTGCCATCAGTGAAAGACAGGTTCATAGGGAGCTGTTTTTT
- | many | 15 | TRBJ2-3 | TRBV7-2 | CASTLVGAHTDTQYF | TGTGCCAGCACCCTAGTGGGGGCCCACACAGATACGCAGTATTTT
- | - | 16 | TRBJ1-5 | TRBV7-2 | CASSLASQYSNQPQHF | TGTGCCAGCAGCTTAGCATCCCAGTATAGCAATCAGCCCCAGCATTTT
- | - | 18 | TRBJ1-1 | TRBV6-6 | CASSYSKRVLTLNTEAFF | TGTGCCAGCAGTTACTCGAAGAGGGTGCTAACCCTGAACACTGAAGCTTTCTTT
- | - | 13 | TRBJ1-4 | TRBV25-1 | CTSSWQGWEKLFF | TGTACCAGCAGTTGGCAGGGTTGGGAAAAACTGTTTTTT
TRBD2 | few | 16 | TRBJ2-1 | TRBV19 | CASSIDWGGSYNEQFF | TGTGCCAGTAGTATAGATTGGGGGGGTTCCTACAATGAGCAGTTCTTC
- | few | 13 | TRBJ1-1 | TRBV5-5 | CASSRQSNTEAFF | TGTGCCAGCAGCCGACAGTCGAACACTGAAGCTTTCTTT
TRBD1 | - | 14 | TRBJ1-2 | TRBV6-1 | CACSSTGGTYGYTF | TGTGCCTGCAGTTCGACAGGGGGCACCTATGGCTACACCTTC
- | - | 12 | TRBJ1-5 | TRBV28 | CANTNVRQPQHF | TGTGCCAACACCAACGTTAGGCAGCCCCAGCATTTT
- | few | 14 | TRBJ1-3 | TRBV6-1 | CATDERGTGNTIYF | TGTGCCACCGACGAGAGGGGAACTGGAAACACCATATATTTT
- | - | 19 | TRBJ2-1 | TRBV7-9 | CASSLPKQEMIRSYNEQFF | TGTGCCAGCAGCTTACCGAAACAGGAAATGATTAGGTCCTACAATGAGCAGTTCTTC
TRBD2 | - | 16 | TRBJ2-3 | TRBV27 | CASSTKLAGFTDTQYF | TGTGCCAGCAGTACCAAACTAGCGGGGTTCACAGATACGCAGTATTTT
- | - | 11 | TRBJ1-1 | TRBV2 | CASSGWGGAFF | TGTGCCAGCAGTGGGTGGGGGGGGGCTTTCTTT
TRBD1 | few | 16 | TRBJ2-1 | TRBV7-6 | CASSPQFGTGHNEQFF | TGTGCCAGCAGCCCCCAGTTCGGGACAGGGCACAATGAGCAGTTCTTC
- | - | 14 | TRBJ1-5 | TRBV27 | CASSLVRGHQPQHF | TGTGCCAGCAGTTTGGTCCGGGGCCACCAGCCCCAGCATTTT
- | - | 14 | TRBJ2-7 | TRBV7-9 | CASSFGGVQYEQYF | TGTGCCAGCAGCTTCGGTGGGGTCCAATACGAGCAGTACTTC
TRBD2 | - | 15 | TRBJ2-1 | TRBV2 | CASSEPGRVNNEQFF | TGTGCCAGCAGTGAACCAGGGAGGGTCAACAATGAGCAGTTCTTC
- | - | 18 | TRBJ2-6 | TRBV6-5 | CASRGTLELRSGTNVLTF | TGTGCCAGCAGAGGGACACTAGAATTGAGGTCTGGGACCAACGTCCTGACTTTC
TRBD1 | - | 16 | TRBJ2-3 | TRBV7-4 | CASSFVDRGDPDTQYF | TGTGCCAGCAGCTTTGTGGACAGGGGAGATCCAGATACGCAGTATTTT
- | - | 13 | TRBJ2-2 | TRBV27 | CASSLRSLGELFF | TGTGCCAGCAGTTTAAGGTCTCTCGGGGAGCTGTTTTTT
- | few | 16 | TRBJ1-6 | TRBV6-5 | CASSYSGSAPNSPLHF | TGTGCCAGCAGTTACTCAGGGTCAGCTCCTAATTCACCCCTCCACTTT
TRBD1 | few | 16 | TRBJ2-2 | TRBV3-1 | CASSQKPQGAGGELFF | TGTGCCAGCAGCCAAAAACCGCAGGGGGCAGGCGGGGAGCTGTTTTTT
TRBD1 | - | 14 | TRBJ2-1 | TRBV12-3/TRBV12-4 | CASSPGQGSHEQFF | TGTGCCAGCAGTCCGGGACAGGGTTCCCATGAGCAGTTCTTC